The clone carrying this T cell receptor (beta chain) has more than one count but fewer than ten. Antigen unknown. Per germline, CDR1 LGHNA and CDR2 YSLEER. The CDR3 runs to 15 residues. Trimming took 0 bases from V and 6 from J, leaving 14 bases between them. One entry per CDR3 protein results from TCRdb running MiXCR on the RT-PCR reads. The sample yields about half a million distinct CDR3 sequences, 11% seen once. The sample comes from a study of response to subunit inactivated influenza vaccine. Study findings and constraints: It was suggested by the authors that few new T cells are recruited by each seasonal influenza vaccination.

The starting material was PBMCs from blood, obtained 40 to 50 days after vaccination. The chain joins TRBV4-3 to TRBJ1-2, with D possibly matching TRBD1 (6 bases). This receptor was taken from a man aged 45 to 65 who received an inactivated influenza vaccine. CDR3 sequence reads: CASSQDYDRLDGYTF. The DNA of the CDR3 is TGCGCCAGCAGCCAAGACTACGACAGGCTGGATGGCTACACCTTC.